This TCR beta chain was observed in a study of OX40 agonist ivuxolimab in advanced cancers. Turning to the study itself: The dose-escalation cohort was approximately 80% male, with a mean age of approximately 61 years, ranging about 23 to 90. Under the entry rules, prior anti-PD-1, anti-PD-L1 or anti-CTLA-4 therapy was allowed, and about 40% had some.

In germline, CDR1 is SGHRS, CDR2 YFSETQ. The CDR3 spans 16 residues. Unmatched junction bases numbered 8, after V lost 0 bases and J lost 5 bases. Note on this clone: Its antigen remains unidentified.

Study-wide results and caveats: The work left the antigen specificity of expanded peripheral T cells undetermined. Normalized T-cell clonal expansion was also low in a subset of nonresponders.

Here immunoSEQ multiplex PCR was the method, and the copy in TCRdb shows in-frame clones only, minus some. The table has roughly 80,000 clones, more than 70% seen once. The source was CD4+ or CD8+ T cells sorted from blood, collected in a trial of the OX40 agonist ivuxolimab. The receptor comes from an adult with an advanced solid tumor such as melanoma, head and neck, liver or kidney cancer. The gene calls are TRBV5-1 and TRBJ2-3; 8 bases agree with TRBD1. CDR3 DNA sequence: TGCGCCAGCAGCTTGGCCGGGACAGGTGGTGAAGATACGCAGTATTTT. Translation: CASSLAGTGGEDTQYF. The full variable domain, its missing parts supplied by reference TRBV5-1 and TRBJ2-3, is KAGVTQTPRYLIKTRGQQVTLSCSPISGHRSVSWYQQTPGQGLQFLFEYFSETQRNKGNFPGRFSGRQFSNSRSEMNVSTLELGDSALYLCASSLAGTGGEDTQYFGPGTRLTVL.